The 21 T cell receptor beta chains below come from one sample, sequenced in a study of cytomegalovirus exposure and HLA in healthy donors. The PCR ran on 60 Vbeta and 13 Jbeta primers. Data came from immunoSEQ multiplex PCR; TCRdb stores just in-frame clones and leaves some out. The table includes 150,000 to 200,000 clones, 65% to 85% detected once. Sequencing input: PBMCs. These receptors were collected from a middle-aged man in good health and CMV-seropositive.

The chain links TRBV9 to TRBJ1-3; 9 nucleotides match TRBD1. The CDR3 consists of 17 residues. CDR1 SGDLS and CDR2 YYNGEE come from the germline V gene. The V gene end was trimmed by 4 bases and the J gene end by 0 bases; junction bases not matched to a gene: 8. CDR3 in DNA: TGTGCCAGCAGCCCTAGGGACAGGGCCACCTCTGGAAACACCATATATTTT. Translated, it gives CASSPRDRATSGNTIYF. Drawing the rest from reference TRBV9 and TRBJ1-3, the complete variable domain is DSGVTQTPKHLITATGQRVTLRCSPRSGDLSVYWYQQSLDQGLQFLIQYYNGEERAKGNILERFSAQQFPDLHSELNLSSLELGDSALYFCASSPRDRATSGNTIYFGEGSWLTVV.

The V gene is TRBV2, the J gene TRBJ1-5; 7 bases match TRBD1. CDR3 length equals 14 residues. With V trimmed by 8 bases and J by 4 bases, 8 bases remained unmatched. Germline assignment: CDR1 SNHLY and CDR2 FYNNEI. CDR3: CASAGQANNQPQHF. In nucleotides, the CDR3 is TGTGCCAGCGCTGGACAGGCAAATAATCAGCCCCAGCATTTT.

This chain joins TRBV5-6 and TRBJ2-3; 9 positions match TRBD2. Trimming removed 3 bases from V and 1 base from J; junction bases left unmatched: 3. The length of the CDR3 is 15 residues. Germline-derived CDR1 and CDR2 are SGHDT and YYEEEE. CDR3 sequence (DNA): TGTGCCAGCAGCTCAGCGGGAGGCGGCACAGATACGCAGTATTTT. Translation: CASSSAGGGTDTQYF. Based on the CDR3 plus reference TRBV5-6 and TRBJ2-3, the full variable domain is DAGVTQSPTHLIKTRGQQVTLRCSPKSGHDTVSWYQQALGQGPQFIFQYYEEEERQRGNFPDRFSGHQFPNYSSELNVNALLLGDSALYLCASSSAGGGTDTQYFGPGTRLTVL.

The chain uses TRBV6-1 and TRBJ1-1, with a weak D call TRBD1 (5 bases). This CDR3 comprises 13 residues. Trimming took 7 bases from V and 2 from J, leaving 11 bases between them. Germline assignment: CDR1 MNHNS and CDR2 SASEGT. CDR3 sequence: CASTFQGNTEAFF. The CDR3 coding sequence is TGTGCCAGCACTTTTCAGGGTAACACTGAAGCTTTCTTT.

The CDR3 sequence: CAWSTGQGNYGYTF. CDR3 bases: TGTGCCTGGAGCACAGGACAGGGAAACTATGGCTACACCTTC. J is TRBJ1-2 and V is TRBV30; 8 bases match TRBD1. This CDR3 contains 14 residues. Germline V gene lookup returns CDR1 GTSNPN and CDR2 SVGIG (reference sequence). The trim removed 3 bases at V and 2 bases at J, leaving 5 bases unmatched. The full variable domain, completed using reference TRBV30 and TRBJ1-2, is SQTIHQWPATLVQPVGSPLSLECTVEGTSNPNLYWYRQAAGRGLQLLFYSVGIGQISSEVPQNLSASRPQDRQFILSSKKLLLSDSGFYLCAWSTGQGNYGYTFGSGTRLTVV.

The chain combines TRBV9 with TRBJ1-2; D gene ambiguous. This CDR3 has 12 amino acids. V lost 1 base, J lost 4 bases, and 5 bases lay in between. The germline CDR1 and CDR2 sequences are SGDLS and YYNGEE. CDR3 protein: CASSVYGYGYTF. CDR3 bases: TGTGCCAGCAGCGTATACGGCTATGGCTACACCTTC.

The V and J genes are TRBV9 and TRBJ2-6; a weak D match, TRBD2 (6 bases). The CDR3 loop spans 16 amino acids. The V end was cut by 1 base, the J end by 0 bases, with 8 bases between. CDR1 and CDR2 from the germline V gene are SGDLS and YYNGEE. DNA for the CDR3: TGTGCCAGCAGCGTACGGGGGAGCTCTGGGGCCAACGTCCTGACTTTC. This encodes CASSVRGSSGANVLTF.

This clone was counted a few times. Mismatch with germline at one junction end may stem from a read error. V usage is TRBV7-9 and J usage is TRBJ2-7; 9 bases are shared with TRBD2. The germline gives CDR1 SEHNR, CDR2 FQNEAQ (reference sequence). The length of the CDR3 is 17 residues. The CDR3 DNA sequence: TGTTCCAGCAGCCCCTCCGATAGCGGGAGACCGTCCTACGAGCAGTACTTC. Protein product: CSSSPSDSGRPSYEQYF.

The V and J genes are TRBV6-5 and TRBJ2-7, with 7 bases fitting TRBD1. Germline CDR1 reads MNHEY; CDR2 reads SVGAGI. CDR3 length: 13 residues. V shed 5 bases and J 6 bases; nucleotides not matched to a gene: 7. The CDR3 DNA follows: TGTGCCAGCAGTGACAGGGTGCTGGGCGAGCAGTACTTC. Translated: CASSDRVLGEQYF.

The genes are TRBV7-2 and TRBJ2-5, with 11 bases fitting TRBD2. CDR1 and CDR2 (germline): SGHTA, FQGNSA. With 4 bases clipped from V and 0 bases from J, the junction kept 4 bases outside the gene matches. The CDR3 loop spans 16 amino acids. The CDR3 sequence: CASSSRLAGNQETQYF. CDR3 bases: TGTGCCAGCAGCTCCCGACTAGCGGGGAACCAAGAGACCCAGTACTTC.

The gene calls are TRBV2 and TRBJ2-1, with TRBD2 identical over 14 bases. Germline V CDR1 and CDR2: SNHLY, FYNNEI. The CDR3 consists of 15 residues. Trimming removed 8 bases from V and 5 bases from J; junction bases left unmatched: 5. The CDR3 region is CASPPGLAGDNEQFF. CDR3 DNA: TGTGCCAGCCCACCGGGACTAGCGGGAGACAATGAGCAGTTCTTC.

The rearrangement uses TRBV19 and TRBJ2-1, with TRBD1 matching 9 bases. The J segment lost 12 bases and the V segment lost 5 bases, leaving 14 bases of the junction unmatched. The CDR3 sequence is 15 residues long. Germline CDR1 reads LNHDA; CDR2 reads SQIVND (reference sequence). In nucleotides, the CDR3 is TGTGCCAGTAGTGTAACAGGGGGCGGGCGCAGGGGGCAGTTCTTC. Translation gives CASSVTGGGRRGQFF.

The chain is built from TRBV5-1 and TRBJ1-4; D gene uncertain. CDR3 size: 15 residues. The V and J ends lost 0 bases and 6 bases respectively, with 12 bases between them. Germline V gene data show CDR1 as SGHRS and CDR2 as YFSETQ. Here the CDR3 reads CASSLGPGYDEKLFF. CDR3 nucleotide sequence: TGCGCCAGCAGCTTGGGTCCAGGCTACGATGAAAAACTGTTTTTT.

The V gene is TRBV28, the J gene TRBJ2-3, with 11 bases that match TRBD2. CDR3 length: 14 residues. Germline CDR1 MDHEN, CDR2 SYDVKM. With 8 bases clipped from V and 7 bases from J, the junction kept 8 bases outside the gene matches. DNA for the CDR3: TGTGCCAGCCAGCTAGCGGGGGGCCAACATACGCAGTATTTT. It translates to CASQLAGGQHTQYF.

V and J are TRBV15 and TRBJ1-5, with D possibly matching TRBD1 (5 bases). There are 17 residues in the CDR3. V lost 0 bases, J lost 0 bases, and 12 bases lay in between. Germline V gives CDR1 LNHNV, CDR2 YYDKDF (reference sequence). The CDR3 DNA sequence: TGTGCCACCAGCAGAGATTCCCAGGGTCTTAGCAATCAGCCCCAGCATTTT. It codes for CATSRDSQGLSNQPQHF.

The chain recombines TRBV12-5 with TRBJ2-7; D is unclear. The CDR3 length is 13 residues. V was shortened by 6 bases and J by 0 bases, with 9 bases between the two germline ends. The germline gives CDR1 LGHNT, CDR2 FRNRAP. The CDR3 DNA reads TGTGCTAGTGGCCGATCGGGCTCCTACGAGCAGTACTTC. Encoded protein: CASGRSGSYEQYF.

The chain has TRBV19 and TRBJ1-6, with 8 bases lining up with TRBD1. Trimming at V came to 5 bases and at J to 8 bases, leaving 2 bases not matched to a gene. The CDR3 is made up of 13 amino acids. Germline V gives CDR1 LNHDA, CDR2 SQIVND (reference sequence). The CDR3 sequence: CASSQQGDSPLHF. The DNA for the CDR3 is TGTGCCAGTAGTCAACAGGGGGATTCACCCCTCCACTTT.

The rearrangement uses TRBV5-1 and TRBJ2-7; 12 bases are a match to TRBD2. The CDR3 totals 18 residues. V lost 4 bases, J lost 2 bases, and 13 bases stayed unmatched. Per the germline V gene, CDR1 is SGHRS and CDR2 is YFSETQ. CDR3 in DNA: TGCGCCAGCAGCCACCTAGCGGGAGGGCCTTCCAGGGCCTACGAGCAGTACTTC. Its protein product is CASSHLAGGPSRAYEQYF.

This chain links TRBV4-1 with TRBJ1-5, with D uncertain. V gave up 1 base and J gave up 2 bases, with 9 bases separating them. Per germline, CDR1 MGHRA and CDR2 YSYEKL. This CDR3 is built from 15 residues. The CDR3 spells CASSQGMGGNQPQHF. CDR3 DNA sequence: TGCGCCAGCAGCCAAGGAATGGGCGGCAATCAGCCCCAGCATTTT.

V is TRBV2 and J is TRBJ2-5, with 9 bases fitting TRBD1. Looked up from germline, CDR1 is SNHLY and CDR2 is FYNNEI. The CDR3 consists of 14 residues. V shed 3 bases, J shed 3 bases, and the junction held 2 bases outside the gene matches. CDR3 in amino acids: CASSDRTGEETQYF. CDR3 sequence (DNA): TGTGCCAGCAGTGACCGGACAGGGGAAGAGACCCAGTACTTC.

In this sample, this clone turned up once. This chain connects TRBV5-1 to TRBJ1-1, with unresolved D. CDR3 size: 13 residues. Per germline, CDR1 SGHRS and CDR2 YFSETQ. V shed 5 bases and J shed 5 bases, with 13 bases lying between them. CDR3 sequence reads: CASSVGAGTEAFF. For the CDR3, the DNA is TGCGCCAGCAGTGTGGGAGCTGGGACTGAAGCTTTCTTT.